This T cell receptor (beta chain) was captured by sequencing in a study of early T cells in non-severe SARS-CoV-2 infection. This clonotype was counted at least ten times. TCRdb analysed the 5' RACE reads with MiXCR anew, one entry per CDR3 protein. The profile covers some 28,000 distinct CDR3 sequences, with about 4.6% appearing a single time and 12% taken by the ten largest. The TCR comes from an adult who was a healthcare worker with PCR-confirmed SARS-CoV-2 infection or an uninfected control (not recorded which). Sequencing was performed on whole blood.

In DNA, the CDR3 is TGTGCCAGCAAGCGGGGCGGTGAGACCCAGTACTTC. Residues: CASKRGGETQYF. V usage is TRBV28 and J usage is TRBJ2-5, with TRBD2 matching 7 bases. The V gene's germline CDR1 is MDHEN and CDR2 SYDVKM. The V segment lost 7 bases and the J segment 5 bases; nucleotides outside the gene matches: 4. This CDR3 contains 12 residues.